A selection of T cell receptor beta chains follows, all from one sample in a study of blood T cell repertoires in COVID-19. Assay: immunoSEQ multiplex PCR; the TCRdb copy retains only in-frame clones and omits some. The sample consists of tens of thousands of clones, 65% to 85% of them appearing once. The material sequenced was peripheral blood. The receptor set was obtained from a woman aged 55-70 years with acute or convalescent COVID-19. The CDR3 runs from the conserved cysteine through the conserved F or W.

>TRBV27|TRBJ2-7
CASSLRGLADYEQYF
>TRBV5-1|TRBJ2-5
CASSLGTSGPQETQYF
>TRBV5-6|TRBJ1-2
CASSPGTGYYGYTF
>TRBV7-9|TRBJ2-7
CASSRTGYEQYF
>TRBV25-1|TRBJ2-7
CASSGGANRHEQYF
>TRBV5-1|TRBJ2-1
CASSLRTSENEQFF
>TRBV7-9|TRBJ2-1
CASSPRGTSGRHNEQFF
>TRBV5-4|TRBJ2-1
CASSDPKITTDNEQFF
>TRBV11-3|TRBJ1-6
CASSGPEGFGSNNSPLHF
>TRBV5-1|TRBJ2-1
CASSDPREAGTLGQFF
>TRBV30|TRBJ2-6
CAWSAGTASSGANVLTF
>TRBV24-1|TRBJ1-4
CATSDLQGKLFF
>TRBV7-9|TRBJ2-5
CASRSGTLLGTQYF
>TRBV10-2|TRBJ1-4
CASSHPGSGTGKEEEKLFF
>TRBV7-9|TRBJ1-6
CASSPRTGDNSPLHF
>TRBV12-5|TRBJ1-4
CASGLLNVVNEKLFF
>TRBV6-5|TRBJ1-6
CASSRDRVSPLHF
>TRBV4-2|TRBJ1-1
CASSQDPQGEAFF
>TRBV28|TRBJ2-2
CASSLLVEFAGELFF
>TRBV28|TRBJ1-2
CASSFRGTGGYTF
>TRBV6-5|TRBJ1-2
CASSNPGYYGYTF
>TRBV6-5|TRBJ2-7
CASSRDTLREQYF